These 3 T cell receptor beta chains originate from one sample sequenced in a study of Ad26.COV2.S vaccination and SARS-CoV-2 variants. Treatment: around 19 received Ad26.COV2.S at low or high dose, single or two shots; about 5 received placebo; per-sample allocation not given. Sampling was performed 63 days after the first vaccine or placebo injection. The table came from immunoSEQ multiplex PCR; TCRdb's copy has only in-frame clones and leaves some out. The sample contains hundreds of thousands of clones, roughly 90% of which appear only once. This sample comprised peripheral blood, obtained in a trial of Ad26.COV2.S vaccine versus placebo. These receptors were collected from a person between 18 and 65 years old who received the Ad26.COV2.S COVID-19 vaccine or a placebo.

The V call is TRBV21-1, the J call TRBJ2-4; the table's D gene call, TRBD2, was not cross checked with the DNA. TRBV21-1 is a pseudogene segment. This CDR3 has 15 residues. CDR3 loop: CASSKERNDGYIQYF. The CDR3 nucleotides read TGTGCCAGCAGCAAAGAACGGAACGACGGGTACATTCAGTACTTC.

This sequence joins TRBV7-3 and TRBJ2-5; TRBD1 matches 8 bases. With 4 bases clipped from V and 5 bases from J, the junction kept 3 bases outside the gene matches. The germline V gene has CDR1 SGHTA and CDR2 FQGTGA. The CDR3 contains 13 residues. As DNA, the CDR3 is TGTGCCAGCAGCTCTGGACAGGGCGAGACCCAGTACTTC. As protein: CASSSGQGETQYF.

The V call is TRBV6-5, the J call TRBJ2-7; D not certain. There are 12 residues in the CDR3. The germline gives CDR1 MNHEY, CDR2 SVGAGI. Trimming took off 6 bases at V and 1 base at J, with 7 bases between the two ends. CDR3 nucleotides: TGTGCCAGCAGCCGCGGATCCTACGAGCAGTACTTC. It encodes CASSRGSYEQYF.